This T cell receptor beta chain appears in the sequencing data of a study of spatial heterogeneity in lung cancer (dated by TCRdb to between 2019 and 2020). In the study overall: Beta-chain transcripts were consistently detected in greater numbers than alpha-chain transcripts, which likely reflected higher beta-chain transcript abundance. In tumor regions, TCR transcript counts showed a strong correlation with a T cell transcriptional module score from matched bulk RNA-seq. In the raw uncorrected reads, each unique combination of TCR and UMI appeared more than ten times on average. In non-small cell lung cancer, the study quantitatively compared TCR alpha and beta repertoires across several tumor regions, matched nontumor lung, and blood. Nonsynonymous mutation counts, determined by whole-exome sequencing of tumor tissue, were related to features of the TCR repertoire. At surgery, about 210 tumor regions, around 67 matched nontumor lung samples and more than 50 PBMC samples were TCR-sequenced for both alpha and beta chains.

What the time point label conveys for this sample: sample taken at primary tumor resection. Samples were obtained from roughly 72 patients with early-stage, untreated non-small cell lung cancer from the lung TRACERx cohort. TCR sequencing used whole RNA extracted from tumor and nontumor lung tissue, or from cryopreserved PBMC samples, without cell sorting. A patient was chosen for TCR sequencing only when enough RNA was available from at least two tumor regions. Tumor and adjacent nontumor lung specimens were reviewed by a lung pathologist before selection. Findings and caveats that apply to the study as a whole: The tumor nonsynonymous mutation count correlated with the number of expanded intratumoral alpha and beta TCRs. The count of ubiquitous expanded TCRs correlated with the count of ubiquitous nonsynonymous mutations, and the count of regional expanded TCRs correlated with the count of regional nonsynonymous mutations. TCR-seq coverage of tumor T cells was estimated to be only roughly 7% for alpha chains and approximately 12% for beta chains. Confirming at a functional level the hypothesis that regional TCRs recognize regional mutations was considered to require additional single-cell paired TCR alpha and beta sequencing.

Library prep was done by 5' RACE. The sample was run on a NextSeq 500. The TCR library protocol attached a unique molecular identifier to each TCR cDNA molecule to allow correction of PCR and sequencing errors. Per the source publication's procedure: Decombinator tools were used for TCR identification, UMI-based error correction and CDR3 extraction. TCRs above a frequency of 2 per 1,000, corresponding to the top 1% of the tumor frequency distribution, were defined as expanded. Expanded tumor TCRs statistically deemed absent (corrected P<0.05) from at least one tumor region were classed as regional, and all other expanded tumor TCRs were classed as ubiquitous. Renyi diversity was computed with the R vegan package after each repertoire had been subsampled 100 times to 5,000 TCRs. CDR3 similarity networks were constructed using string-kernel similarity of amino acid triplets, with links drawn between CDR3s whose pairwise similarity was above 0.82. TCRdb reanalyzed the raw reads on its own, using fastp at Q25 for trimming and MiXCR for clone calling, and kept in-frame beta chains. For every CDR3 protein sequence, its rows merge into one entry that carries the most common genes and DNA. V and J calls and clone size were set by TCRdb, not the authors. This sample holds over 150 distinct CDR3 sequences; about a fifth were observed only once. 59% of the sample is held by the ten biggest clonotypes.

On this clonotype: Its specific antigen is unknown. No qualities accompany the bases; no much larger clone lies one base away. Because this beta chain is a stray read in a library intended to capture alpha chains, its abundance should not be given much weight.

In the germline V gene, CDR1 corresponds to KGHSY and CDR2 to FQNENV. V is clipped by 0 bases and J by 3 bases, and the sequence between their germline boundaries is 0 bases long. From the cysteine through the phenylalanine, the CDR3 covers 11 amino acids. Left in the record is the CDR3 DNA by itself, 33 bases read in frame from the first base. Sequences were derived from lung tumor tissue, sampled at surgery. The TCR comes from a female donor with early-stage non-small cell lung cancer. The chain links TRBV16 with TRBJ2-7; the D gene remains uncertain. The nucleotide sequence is TGTGCCAGCAGCCAATCCTACGAGCAGTACTTC. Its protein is CASSQSYEQYF.